What follows are 17 T cell receptor beta chains derived from one specimen sequenced in a study of cytomegalovirus exposure and HLA in healthy donors (TCRdb year 2017). Libraries were built with the immunoSEQ multiplex PCR assay. A mixture of 60 forward primers for TCR Vbeta segments and 13 reverse primers for TCR Jbeta segments was used in the multiplex PCR. Drawn from immuneACCESS, this table holds only the in-frame rearrangements with V and J called that TCRdb kept. Clones are partly lost; checked studies trace under half to an unresolved V gene and leave the rest unexplained. The sample table holds fewer than 200,000 clones, of which roughly four fifths were seen once. About 1.9% of the sample belongs to the ten largest clones. The specimen sequenced was PBMCs. Every receptor here comes from a woman aged 18-29 years in good health and CMV-seronegative.

The chain uses TRBV5-4 and TRBJ2-1, with TRBD1 matching 9 bases. The CDR3 sequence is 15 residues long. Germline-derived CDR1 and CDR2 are SGHNT and YYREEE (reference sequence). V dropped 4 bases and J dropped 4; count of bases not matched to a gene: 6. The chain's CDR3 is CASSLDRGTYNEQFF. As DNA, the CDR3 is TGTGCCAGCAGCCTCGACAGGGGGACGTACAATGAGCAGTTCTTC.

This chain links TRBV4-1 with TRBJ2-2; TRBD1 matches at 10 bases. This CDR3 is built from 17 residues. The germline CDR1 and CDR2 sequences are MGHRA and YSYEKL. V lost 1 base and J lost 4; bases outside the gene matches: 6. The CDR3: CASSQVRQGATTGELFF. The CDR3 DNA sequence: TGCGCCAGCAGCCAAGTCCGACAGGGGGCCACCACCGGGGAGCTGTTTTTT.

The V call is TRBV4-1, the J call TRBJ1-2; 9 nucleotides match TRBD1. The germline CDR1 and CDR2 sequences are MGHRA and YSYEKL. There are 14 residues in the CDR3. V was clipped by 2 bases and J by 5 bases; unmatched bases: 3. The CDR3 nucleotides are TGCGCCAGCAGCCAAAAACAGGGGGCGTATGGCTACACCTTC. Translated: CASSQKQGAYGYTF.

The genes are TRBV9 and TRBJ2-3; 9 positions match TRBD2. The CDR3 spans 16 residues. Germline trimming cut 4 bases from V and 6 bases from J; bases unmatched to any gene: 12. Germline V gene lookup returns CDR1 SGDLS and CDR2 YYNGEE. Here the CDR3 DNA reads TGTGCCAGCAGCCCAACTTGCGGGAGGGCGGGGGATACGCAGTATTTT. Protein sequence: CASSPTCGRAGDTQYF.

The chain links TRBV28 to TRBJ2-5, with 10 nucleotides matching TRBD2. Near its end, the DNA agrees better with TRBJ2-7, so the J call may be wrong. Germline CDR1 reads MDHEN; CDR2 reads SYDVKM. This CDR3 comprises 15 residues. As DNA, the CDR3 is TGTGCCAGCAGTCAAACTAGCGGGAACTCCTACGAGCAGTACTTC. It is translated as CASSQTSGNSYEQYF.

The chain has TRBV11-1 and TRBJ1-6; D unclear. CDR1 and CDR2 from the germline V gene are SGHAT and FQDESV (reference sequence). Trimming cost V 5 bases and J 6 bases, with 11 bases left between them. This CDR3 is 14 amino acids long. Here the CDR3 DNA reads TGTGCCAGCAGCCATACAAATTTTAATTCACCCCTCCACTTT. It encodes CASSHTNFNSPLHF.

The rearrangement uses TRBV7-6 and TRBJ1-2; a weak D match, TRBD1 (5 bases). Trimming left V 8 bases short and J 4 bases short, with 17 bases between. The CDR3 is 14 amino acids. Germline V CDR1 and CDR2: SGHVS, FNYEAQ. This chain's CDR3 is CASGPEQEAYGYTF. The CDR3 DNA is TGTGCCAGCGGCCCCGAACAGGAAGCCTATGGCTACACCTTC.

With regard to this clone: One end of the junction does not line up with germline, which may come from a read error. This chain connects TRBV10-3 to TRBJ1-1, with 10 bases identical to TRBD1. The length of the CDR3 is 16 residues. The germline V gene has CDR1 ENHRY and CDR2 SYGVKD. The CDR3 sequence: CATSPGQGTYNTEAFF. CDR3 bases: TGTGCCACCAGTCCGGGACAGGGGACGTACAACACTGAAGCTTTCTTT.

The chain has TRBV6-5 and TRBJ1-1; maybe TRBD1 (5 bases). V was clipped by 2 bases and J by 4 bases, with 8 bases between them. The CDR3 extends over 13 amino acids. CDR1 and CDR2 from the germline V gene are MNHEY and SVGAGI. The CDR3 sequence is CASSYGGGTEAFF. CDR3 nucleotides: TGTGCCAGCAGTTACGGCGGGGGCACTGAAGCTTTCTTT.

The rearrangement links TRBV5-5 to TRBJ1-1, with D perhaps TRBD1 (6 bases). V was shortened by 0 bases and J by 3 bases, with 12 bases between the two germline ends. Looked up from germline, CDR1 is SGHKS and CDR2 is YYEKEE (reference sequence). The CDR3 contains 15 residues. As DNA, the CDR3 is TGTGCCAGCAGCTTGGGGGCAGGGGAAGACACTGAAGCTTTCTTT. Translating it yields CASSLGAGEDTEAFF.

The chain carries TRBV6-1 and TRBJ2-1; D remains ambiguous. This CDR3 has 15 amino acids. Germline CDR1 is MNHNS and CDR2 is SASEGT. V lost 0 bases, J lost 0 bases, and 6 bases lay in between. The CDR3 DNA follows: TGTGCCAGCAGTGAAGCGTTCCTCTCCTACAATGAGCAGTTCTTC. Its protein is CASSEAFLSYNEQFF.

The chain couples TRBV4-2 to TRBJ1-1, with D tentatively TRBD1 (6 bases). V lost 3 bases to trimming and J lost 6 bases, with 11 bases between them. Germline loops: CDR1 LGHNA, CDR2 YNFKEQ. There are 13 residues in the CDR3. CDR3 DNA sequence: TGTGCCAGCAGCCACGGGGGGCCGGCTGAAGCTTTCTTT. Amino acids: CASSHGGPAEAFF.

The gene calls are TRBV4-2 and TRBJ2-1, with 7 nucleotides matching TRBD2. The CDR3 spans 16 residues. CDR1 LGHNA and CDR2 YNFKEQ come from the germline V gene. After removal of 4 bases from V and 5 bases from J, the junction contained 11 bases not matched to a gene. The CDR3: CASSLKGRESDNEQFF. Written as DNA, the CDR3 is TGTGCCAGCAGCCTCAAAGGGAGGGAATCCGACAATGAGCAGTTCTTC.

The CDR3 sequence is CASASPGTGMNTEAFF. The CDR3 bases are TGCGCCAGCGCTAGTCCCGGGACAGGTATGAACACTGAAGCTTTCTTT. The chain recombines TRBV5-1 with TRBJ1-1, with 8 bases identical to TRBD1. The CDR3 has 16 amino acids. Per the germline V gene, CDR1 is SGHRS and CDR2 is YFSETQ. With 7 bases clipped from V and 0 bases from J, the junction kept 11 bases outside the gene matches.

The chain combines TRBV7-2 with TRBJ1-1; D is ambiguous. The V gene's germline CDR1 is SGHTA and CDR2 FQGNSA. The CDR3 is 14 amino acids. Trimming took off 1 base at V and 4 bases at J, with 10 bases between the two ends. CDR3 region: CASSLDATGTEAFF. CDR3 nucleotide sequence: TGTGCCAGCAGCTTAGACGCCACCGGCACTGAAGCTTTCTTT. The whole variable domain, filled in from reference TRBV7-2 and TRBJ1-1, reads GAGVSQSPSNKVTEKGKDVELRCDPISGHTALYWYRQSLGQGLEFLIYFQGNSAPDKSGLPSDRFSAERTGGSVSTLTIQRTQQEDSAVYLCASSLDATGTEAFFGQGTRLTVV.

This rearrangement joins TRBV5-1 to TRBJ2-2; a possible D gene is TRBD2 (5 bases). The V gene's germline CDR1 is SGHRS and CDR2 YFSETQ. The CDR3 extends over 15 amino acids. V gave up 0 bases and J gave up 1 base, with 7 bases separating them. This CDR3 reads CASSLAGVNTGELFF. Written as DNA, the CDR3 is TGCGCCAGCAGCTTGGCCGGGGTGAACACCGGGGAGCTGTTTTTT.

V and J are TRBV6-1 and TRBJ1-2; D is unresolved. The V end lost 7 bases, the J end lost 1 base, and 10 bases lay between the germline ends. CDR3 length equals 13 residues. Germline-derived CDR1 and CDR2 are MNHNS and SASEGT. The CDR3 spells CASIPLVNYGYTF. Here the CDR3 DNA reads TGTGCCAGCATCCCTCTTGTTAACTATGGCTACACCTTC.